This T cell receptor (beta chain) was observed in a study of shared clonotypes between healthy human individuals. The naive CD8 fraction comprised CD45RO-negative cells positively selected for CCR7 and excluded terminally differentiated effector memory CD45RA+ cells. Germline V CDR1 and CDR2: SGHAT, FQNNGV. The J segment lost 0 bases and the V segment lost 1 base, leaving 5 bases of the junction unmatched. This CDR3 is 17 amino acids long. Around 30,000 T cell genomes (around 190 ng DNA) went into each sorted-subset replicate. The method was immunoSEQ multiplex PCR; TCRdb's version includes in-frame clones alone and lacks a portion of them. The sample comprises hundreds of thousands of clones, 92% of which are singletons, and approximately 24% rests with the top ten.

The specimen sequenced was naive CD8+ T cells sorted from blood. This clonotype was sampled from a man aged 25 to 40 in good health. V is TRBV11-2 and J is TRBJ2-1, with 8 bases that match TRBD2. The chain's CDR3 is CASSLGDSGTSYNEQFF. CDR3 bases: TGTGCCAGCAGCTTAGGGGATAGCGGGACCTCCTACAATGAGCAGTTCTTC. Together with reference TRBV11-2 and TRBJ2-1, the CDR3 gives the full variable domain: EAGVAQSPRYKIIEKRQSVAFWCNPISGHATLYWYQQILGQGPKLLIQFQNNGVVDDSQLPKDRFSAERLKGVDSTLKIQPAKLEDSAVYLCASSLGDSGTSYNEQFFGPGTRLTVL.